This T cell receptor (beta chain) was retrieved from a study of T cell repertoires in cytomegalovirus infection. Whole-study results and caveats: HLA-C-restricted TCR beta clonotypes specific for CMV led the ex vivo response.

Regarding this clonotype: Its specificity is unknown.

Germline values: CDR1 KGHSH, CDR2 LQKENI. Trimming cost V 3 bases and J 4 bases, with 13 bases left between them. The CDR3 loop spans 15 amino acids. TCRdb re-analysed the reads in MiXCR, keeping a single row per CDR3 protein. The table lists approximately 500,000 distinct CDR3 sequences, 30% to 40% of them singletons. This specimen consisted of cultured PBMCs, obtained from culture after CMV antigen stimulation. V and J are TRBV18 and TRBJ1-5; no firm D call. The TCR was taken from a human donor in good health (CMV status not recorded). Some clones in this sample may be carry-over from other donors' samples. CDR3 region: CASSPGPAGNQPQHF. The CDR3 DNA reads TGTGCCAGCTCACCCGGCCCGGCCGGTAATCAGCCCCAGCATTTT.